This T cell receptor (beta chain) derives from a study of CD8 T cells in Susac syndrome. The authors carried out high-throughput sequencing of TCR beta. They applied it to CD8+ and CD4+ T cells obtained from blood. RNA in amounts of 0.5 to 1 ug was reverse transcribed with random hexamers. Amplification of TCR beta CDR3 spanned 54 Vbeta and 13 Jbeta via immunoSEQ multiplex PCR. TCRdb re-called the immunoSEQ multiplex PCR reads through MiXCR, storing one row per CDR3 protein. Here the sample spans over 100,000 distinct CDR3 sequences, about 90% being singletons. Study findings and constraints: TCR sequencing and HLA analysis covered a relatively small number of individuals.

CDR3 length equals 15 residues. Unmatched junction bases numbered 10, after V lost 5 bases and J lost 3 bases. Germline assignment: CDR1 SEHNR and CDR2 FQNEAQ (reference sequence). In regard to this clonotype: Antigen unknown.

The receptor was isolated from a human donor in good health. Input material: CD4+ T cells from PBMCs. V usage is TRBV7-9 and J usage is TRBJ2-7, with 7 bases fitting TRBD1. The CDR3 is CASSATQGKIYEQYF. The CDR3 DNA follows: TGTGCCAGCAGCGCGACACAGGGGAAGATCTACGAGCAGTACTTC.